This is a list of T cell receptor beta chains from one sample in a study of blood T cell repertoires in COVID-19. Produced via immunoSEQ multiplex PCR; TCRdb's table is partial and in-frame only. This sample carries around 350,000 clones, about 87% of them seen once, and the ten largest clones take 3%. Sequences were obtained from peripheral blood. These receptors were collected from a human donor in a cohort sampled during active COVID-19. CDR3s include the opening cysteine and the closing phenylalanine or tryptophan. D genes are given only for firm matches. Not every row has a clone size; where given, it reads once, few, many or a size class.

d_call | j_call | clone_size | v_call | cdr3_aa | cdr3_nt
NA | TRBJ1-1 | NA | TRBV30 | CAGGKRGVNTEAFF | TGTGCCGGGGGGAAACGGGGAGTGAACACTGAAGCTTTCTTT
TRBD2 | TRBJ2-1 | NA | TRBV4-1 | CASSLPGTSGRISNEQFF | TGCGCCAGCAGCCTGCCCGGGACTAGCGGGAGGATAAGCAATGAGCAGTTCTTC
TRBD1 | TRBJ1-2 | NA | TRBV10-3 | CAISGSQGRTNYGYTF | TGTGCCATCAGTGGGTCACAGGGGCGAACTAACTATGGCTACACCTTC
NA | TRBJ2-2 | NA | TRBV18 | CASSPRGPGAPNTGELFF | TGTGCCAGCTCACCACGAGGACCAGGGGCACCGAACACCGGGGAGCTGTTTTTT
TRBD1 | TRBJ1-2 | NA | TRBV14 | CASSQVTGEKGYTF | TGTGCCAGCAGCCAAGTAACAGGGGAGAAAGGCTACACCTTC
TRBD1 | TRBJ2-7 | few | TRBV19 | CASSAGTVSYEQYF | TGTGCCAGTAGTGCCGGGACAGTTTCCTACGAGCAGTACTTC
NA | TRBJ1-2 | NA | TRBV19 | CASSPRRQDNFYGYTF | TGTGCCAGTAGTCCCAGACGACAGGACAATTTCTATGGCTACACCTTC
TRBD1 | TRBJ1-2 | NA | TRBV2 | CASSSDRGGYGYTF | TGTGCCAGCAGTTCAGACAGGGGCGGCTATGGCTACACCTTC
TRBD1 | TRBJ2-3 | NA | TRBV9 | CASSVWDRATDTQYF | TGTGCCAGCAGCGTCTGGGACAGGGCCACAGATACGCAGTATTTT
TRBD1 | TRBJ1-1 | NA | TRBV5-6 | CASSPDRGRNLGTEAFF | TGTGCCAGCAGCCCGGACAGGGGACGAAATCTGGGCACTGAAGCTTTCTTT
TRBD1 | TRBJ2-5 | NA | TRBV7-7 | CASSLGQQETQYF | TGTGCTAGCAGCTTGGGACAGCAAGAGACCCAGTACTTC
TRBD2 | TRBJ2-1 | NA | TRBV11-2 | CASSHSGRGTYNEQFF | TGTGCCAGCAGCCATAGCGGGAGGGGAACCTACAATGAGCAGTTCTTC
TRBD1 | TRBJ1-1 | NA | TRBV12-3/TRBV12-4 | CASTRQGTEAFF | TGTGCCAGCACCCGACAGGGCACTGAAGCTTTCTTT
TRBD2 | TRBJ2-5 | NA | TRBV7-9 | CAVGTSGGAAKTQYF | TGTGCCGTGGGGACTAGCGGGGGGGCTGCAAAGACCCAGTACTTC
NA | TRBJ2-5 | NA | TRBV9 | CASSPGGGETQYF | TGTGCCAGCAGTCCGGGGGGCGGGGAGACCCAGTACTTC
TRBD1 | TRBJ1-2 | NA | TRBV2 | CASTQRGQGDGYTF | TGTGCCAGCACCCAAAGGGGACAGGGTGACGGCTACACCTTC
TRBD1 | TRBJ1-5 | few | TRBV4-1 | CASSQGGDRVHSNQPQHF | TGCGCCAGCAGCCAAGGAGGGGACAGGGTTCATAGCAATCAGCCCCAGCATTTT